This TCR beta chain was sequenced during a study of OX40 agonist ivuxolimab in advanced cancers. Regarding the research as a whole: The costimulatory receptor OX40 (CD134) was targeted by ivuxolimab, a fully human IgG2 agonistic monoclonal antibody. Patients were allowed to have had prior anti-PD-1, anti-PD-L1 or anti-CTLA-4 therapy, and around 43% of the dose-escalation patients had been treated with checkpoint inhibitors. The monotherapy dose-escalation portion (N ≈ 50 patients) of the phase I ivuxolimab trial is reported in the paper. Partial responses occurred in three dose-escalation patients: two with cutaneous melanoma and one with hepatocellular carcinoma. Of the roughly 53 patients in dose escalation, about 20 had hepatocellular carcinoma, about 15 had melanoma, 9 had renal cell carcinoma and 9 had head and neck cancer. The dose-escalation cohort was 82.7% male with a mean age of 60 years, ranging from about 23 to 85. The point of sequencing TCRbeta in the periphery was to test whether ivuxolimab changed TCR sequence diversity and drove clonal T-cell expansion. Intravenous ivuxolimab was administered to patients every 2 weeks at six dose levels: 0.01, 0.1, 0.3, 1.5, 3 and 10 mg/kg. Overall study outcomes, separate from this receptor: Low levels of normalized T-cell clonal expansion were also shown by some nonresponding patients. In the 0.1-3.0 mg/kg groups, partial responders had among the lowest normalized peripheral clonal expansion, particularly in CD8+ T cells. At doses of 0.1 to 3.0 mg/kg, clonal expansion of both CD4+ and CD8+ blood T cells was observed from baseline to week 6. Which antigens the clonally expanded peripheral T cells were specific for was not determined. After ivuxolimab, more expanded clones were found on average in CD8+ T cells than in CD4+ T cells.

Germline trimming: 6 bases from V, 2 bases from J; junction bases outside gene matches: 9. Inclusive of the bounding cysteine and phenylalanine, the CDR3 is 15 residues long. Only the CDR3 DNA is retained, 45 bases long and in frame from the first base. Reading the germline V gene gives CDR1 SGHTA and CDR2 FQGTGA. For sequencing of the TCRbeta CDR3 region, genomic DNA was extracted from the sorted cells. TCRbeta CDR3 regions were sequenced using the immunoSEQ Assay. The clones in this table, taken by TCRdb from immuneACCESS, are in-frame only. Not every clone is retained; where verified, under half of the shortfall comes from an unresolved V gene, and the cause of the rest is unknown. In all, the sample holds more than 45,000 clones, and 65% to 85% of those were seen once. The ten largest clones take up about 1.5% of the sample. With respect to this clone: The antigen this receptor binds is unknown. No much larger clone exists at a distance of one base, and base qualities are not known.

Patients with autoimmune disease history or receiving systemic immunosuppression were excluded from the trial. Peripheral blood for TCR sequencing was collected from all dose cohorts at baseline, on cycle 4 day 1, and on cycle 7 day 1. Samples were obtained from an open-label, multicenter, first-in-human phase I dose-escalation trial of ivuxolimab. The trial enrolled adults with locally advanced or metastatic head and neck squamous cell, hepatocellular, melanoma or renal cell carcinoma. Before TCR sequencing, CD4+ T cells and CD8+ T cells were sorted from peripheral blood as separate populations. The sample consisted of CD4+ or CD8+ T cells sorted from blood, taken in a trial of the OX40 agonist ivuxolimab. The chain is encoded by TRBV7-3 joined to TRBJ1-1; 7 junctional bases match TRBD1. The origin of this receptor is an adult with an advanced solid tumor such as melanoma, head and neck, liver or kidney cancer. The CDR3 reads CASRRIGQANTEAFF. The sequenced DNA: TGTGCCAGCAGGAGGATAGGACAGGCTAACACTGAAGCTTTCTTT.